Included here is one T cell receptor beta chain sequence, with context. Its antigen remains unknown. This sample also contains other DNA sequences that code for the same CDR3. V shed 4 bases, J shed 4 bases, and the junction held 1 base outside the gene matches. Germline values: CDR1 SGHTA, CDR2 FQGNSA. The CDR3 loop spans 14 amino acids. Positively selected for CCR7, the CD45RO-negative cells used as naive CD8 cells excluded terminally differentiated effector memory CD45RA+ cells. Sequencing was performed with immunoSEQ multiplex PCR; in TCRdb, only in-frame clones are kept and a portion is missing. In the table there are 800,000 or so clones, about 96% of which are singletons. These data are taken from a study of shared clonotypes between healthy human individuals. Study-wide findings and caveats: What naive subsets generally showed was a larger estimated richness than memory subsets showed.

The J gene is TRBJ2-7, the V gene TRBV7-2; TRBD2 matches 13 bases. This sequence originates from a man between 25 and 39 years old in good health. Material for sequencing was naive CD8+ T cells sorted from blood. Written as DNA, the CDR3 is TGTGCCAGCAGCTGGACTAGCGGGAGTTACGAGCAGTACTTC. This encodes CASSWTSGSYEQYF.